Following are 31 T cell receptor beta chains from one sample sequenced in a study of cytomegalovirus exposure and HLA in healthy donors. Primers: 60 Vbeta forward and 13 Jbeta reverse. Assay: immunoSEQ multiplex PCR; the TCRdb copy retains only in-frame clones and omits some. This table holds roughly 150,000 clones, around 75% found once. Specimen: PBMCs. These receptors were collected from a man aged 18 to 35 in good health and CMV-seropositive.

This chain connects TRBV30 to TRBJ2-7, with D perhaps matching TRBD1 (6 bases). The germline CDR1 and CDR2 sequences are GTSNPN and SVGIG (reference sequence). V was trimmed by 7 bases and J by 0 bases, leaving 19 bases between them. This CDR3 is 15 amino acids long. For the CDR3, the DNA is TGTGCCTTGCTACTCGACAGGTCTTTCTCCTACGAGCAGTACTTC. This encodes CALLLDRSFSYEQYF.

The chain uses TRBV5-8 and TRBJ1-5, with D perhaps matching TRBD1 (6 bases). The CDR3 spans 15 residues. The V end was cut by 0 bases, the J end by 6 bases, with 13 bases between. The germline V gene encodes CDR1 SGHTS and CDR2 YDEGEE. CDR3 protein: CASSLAGAGVQPQHF. CDR3 DNA: TGTGCCAGCAGCTTGGCCGGGGCAGGGGTTCAGCCCCAGCATTTT.

The V call is TRBV29-1, the J call TRBJ2-1, with D perhaps TRBD2 (5 bases). Between the trimmed V and J ends, which lost 3 bases and 9 bases, there was a span of 15 bases. The germline V gene has CDR1 SQVTM and CDR2 ANQGSEA. The CDR3 is made up of 13 amino acids. CDR3 protein: CSVDSWESGEQFF. CDR3 nucleotide sequence: TGCAGCGTTGACTCATGGGAGTCGGGTGAGCAGTTCTTC.

The chain uses TRBV7-3 and TRBJ2-1; 8 bases line up with TRBD2. Germline-derived CDR1 and CDR2 are SGHTA and FQGTGA. The CDR3 length is 15 residues. The V segment lost 5 bases and the J segment 4 bases; nucleotides outside the gene matches: 7. Written as DNA, the CDR3 is TGTGCCAGCAGCCCCAGCGGGAGTGGTTACAATGAGCAGTTCTTC. Its protein product is CASSPSGSGYNEQFF.

This clone was detected only a few times. The rearrangement uses TRBV5-4 and TRBJ2-2; 12 bases map to TRBD2. J lost 6 bases, V lost 4 bases, and 7 bases had no gene match. Germline loops: CDR1 SGHNT, CDR2 YYREEE (reference sequence). This CDR3 region has 16 residues. The CDR3 coding sequence is TGTGCCAGCAGCCCGCCGACTAGCGGGAGCGCCGGGGAGCTGTTTTTT. Amino acids: CASSPPTSGSAGELFF.

The chain carries TRBV10-2 and TRBJ2-2; weak D call: TRBD1 (5 bases). The CDR3 loop spans 14 amino acids. Trimming took 3 bases from V and 3 from J, leaving 8 bases between them. Germline lookup yields CDR1 WSHSY and CDR2 SAAADI. In DNA, the CDR3 is TGCGCCAGCAGTGAAATAGGGGACACCGGGGAGCTGTTTTTT. It translates to CASSEIGDTGELFF.

The rearrangement links TRBV11-2 to TRBJ2-7, with TRBD2 matching over 7 bases. V lost 1 base and J lost 3; bases outside the gene matches: 6. The CDR3 runs to 15 residues. CDR1 and CDR2 (germline): SGHAT, FQNNGV. CDR3 residues: CASSLGGLAGYEQYF. As DNA, the CDR3 is TGTGCCAGCAGCTTAGGGGGGTTAGCGGGCTACGAGCAGTACTTC.

V and J are TRBV15 and TRBJ2-3; TRBD2 is a possible D gene (5 bases). Trimming removed 0 bases at V and 4 bases at J, with 17 bases between. Germline lookup yields CDR1 LNHNV and CDR2 YYDKDF (reference sequence). The CDR3 runs 17 residues. The CDR3 DNA reads TGTGCCACCAGCAGAGATGCCCCGGGAACTTACGCAGATACGCAGTATTTT. It translates to CATSRDAPGTYADTQYF.

This clone occurred many times. This rearrangement joins TRBV6-1 to TRBJ2-7, with TRBD1 identical over 10 bases. Germline CDR1 is MNHNS and CDR2 is SASEGT. The CDR3 is 15 amino acids. J was trimmed by 0 bases and V by 1 base; bases with no gene match: 0. For the CDR3, the DNA is TGTGCCAGCAGTGAAGGGACAGGGGGCTCCTACGAGCAGTACTTC. This sequence encodes CASSEGTGGSYEQYF.

In this sample, this clone turned up once. This chain connects TRBV28 to TRBJ1-3, with 9 bases identical to TRBD1. The CDR3 loop spans 15 amino acids. Germline V gives CDR1 MDHEN, CDR2 SYDVKM. J gave up 4 bases and V 6 bases, and 7 bases lay outside the gene matches. CDR3 residues: CASSPQGAGGNTIYF. The CDR3 nucleotides read TGTGCCAGCAGCCCACAGGGGGCAGGGGGAAACACCATATATTTT.

The rearrangement uses TRBV6-4 and TRBJ2-3; TRBD2 might be the D (5 bases). The length of the CDR3 is 12 residues. Germline values: CDR1 MRHNA, CDR2 SNTAGT. Trimming took off 0 bases at V and 11 bases at J, with 9 bases between the two ends. The CDR3 loop is CASSDSMRVQYF. As DNA, the CDR3 is TGTGCCAGCAGTGACTCCATGAGGGTGCAGTATTTT.

V and J are TRBV10-3 and TRBJ2-5, with a weak D call TRBD2 (6 bases). The V end was cut by 10 bases, the J end by 5 bases, with 17 bases between. Germline CDR1 and CDR2: ENHRY and SYGVKD. This CDR3 is 13 amino acids long. In nucleotides, the CDR3 is TGTGCCACCGGCCCGGGCGGAGGGGAGACCCAGTACTTC. Translating it yields CATGPGGGETQYF.

The chain carries TRBV7-9 and TRBJ2-5, with D uncertain. Trimming pared 2 bases from V and 5 bases from J, leaving 3 bases between. The CDR3 has 11 residues. CDR1 and CDR2 from the germline V gene are SEHNR and FQNEAQ (reference sequence). The CDR3 reads CASSLTETQYF. Written as DNA, the CDR3 is TGTGCCAGCAGCTTAACTGAGACCCAGTACTTC.

This clone was observed a few times. This chain connects TRBV29-1 to TRBJ1-1, with 7 nucleotides matching TRBD1. Trimming cost V 6 bases and J 4 bases; bases outside gene matches: 8. Looked up from germline, CDR1 is SQVTM and CDR2 is ANQGSEA. This CDR3 has 13 amino acids. The CDR3 region is CSVHRGEGTEAFF. In DNA form, the CDR3 reads TGCAGCGTGCACAGGGGAGAAGGCACTGAAGCTTTCTTT.

This clone was seen only a few times. The V gene is TRBV9, the J gene TRBJ2-1, with D unresolved. V was trimmed by 3 bases and J by 4 bases, leaving 8 bases between them. Germline V gene data show CDR1 as SGDLS and CDR2 as YYNGEE. The CDR3 length is 13 residues. The CDR3 DNA reads as TGTGCCAGCAGCGAGTCGGGTTACAATGAGCAGTTCTTC. Translation gives CASSESGYNEQFF.

This clone has a handful of counts. The chain carries TRBV11-1 and TRBJ2-7; the match to TRBD1 covers 8 bases. CDR1 SGHAT and CDR2 FQDESV come from the germline V gene (reference sequence). The V and J ends lost 1 base and 6 bases, in that order; junction bases with no gene match: 5. The length of the CDR3 is 14 residues. CDR3 bases: TGTGCCAGCAGCTTAGGACAGGGGTACGGCGAGCAGTACTTC. This sequence encodes CASSLGQGYGEQYF.

V is TRBV28 and J is TRBJ2-1; the D is unclear. CDR3 length: 16 residues. The V and J ends lost 2 bases and 0 bases respectively, with 11 bases between them. From germline, CDR1 is MDHEN and CDR2 SYDVKM. The CDR3 DNA reads TGTGCCAGCAGTTTACTAAACTTGAGCTCCTACAATGAGCAGTTCTTC. Translation: CASSLLNLSSYNEQFF.

The genes are TRBV15 and TRBJ2-7; tentatively, D is TRBD1 (6 bases). CDR3 length equals 15 residues. The germline CDR1 and CDR2 sequences are LNHNV and YYDKDF (reference sequence). The germline V and J ends were trimmed by 0 bases and 9 bases, with 18 bases remaining between them. CDR3 nucleotide sequence: TGTGCCACCAGCAGAGATGGGACAATCTTTCTGAGGCAGTACTTC. This gives the protein CATSRDGTIFLRQYF.

The chain combines TRBV6-6 with TRBJ2-7; 7 bases map to TRBD1. Germline V lookup: CDR1 MNHNY, CDR2 SVGAGI (reference sequence). Trimming took 5 bases from V and 2 from J; bases not matched to a gene: 9. The CDR3 spans 15 residues. CDR3 loop: CASSRDRQTPYEQYF. The CDR3 DNA sequence: TGTGCCAGCAGTCGGGACAGACAAACCCCCTACGAGCAGTACTTC.

V is TRBV19 and J is TRBJ2-1; 13 bases agree with TRBD2. Germline V CDR1 and CDR2: LNHDA, SQIVND (reference sequence). CDR3 length: 17 residues. Germline trimming cut 6 bases from V and 0 bases from J; bases unmatched to any gene: 5. This CDR3 is CASRSTSGRSSYNEQFF. As DNA, the CDR3 is TGTGCCAGTAGGTCGACTAGCGGGAGGAGCTCCTACAATGAGCAGTTCTTC.

This clone came up a few times. This rearrangement joins TRBV2 to TRBJ1-5; 7 bases are shared with TRBD1. The CDR3 extends over 17 amino acids. The germline V gene has CDR1 SNHLY and CDR2 FYNNEI. J was trimmed by 4 bases and V by 2 bases; bases with no gene match: 11. The CDR3 loop reads CASSEQVRTGMNQPQHF. The CDR3 DNA reads TGTGCCAGCAGTGAACAAGTCAGGACAGGAATGAATCAGCCCCAGCATTTT.

The rearrangement joins TRBV27 to TRBJ1-2; TRBD1 aligns across 8 bases. With 6 bases clipped from V and 4 bases from J, the junction kept 10 bases outside the gene matches. Germline-derived CDR1 and CDR2 are MNHEY and SMNVEV (reference sequence). CDR3 size: 15 residues. CDR3 sequence: CASSPGGGMVYGYTF. In DNA, the CDR3 is TGTGCCAGCAGCCCAGGGGGCGGGATGGTCTATGGCTACACCTTC.

The rearrangement uses TRBV6-5 and TRBJ1-5; 9 nucleotides match TRBD1. The ends lost 2 bases at V and 5 bases at J; junction bases unmatched: 7. Germline V CDR1 and CDR2: MNHEY, SVGAGI. This CDR3 region has 16 residues. CDR3 protein: CASSYPQGQGDQPQHF. DNA of the CDR3: TGTGCCAGCAGTTACCCTCAGGGACAGGGAGATCAGCCCCAGCATTTT.

The chain couples TRBV7-3 to TRBJ2-1; TRBD1 is a possible D gene (6 bases). The CDR3 is 14 residues long. Trimming pared 10 bases from V and 1 base from J, leaving 14 bases between. Germline V gene data show CDR1 as SGHTA and CDR2 as FQGTGA. The CDR3 loop reads CATKPGHSYNEQFF. CDR3 sequence (DNA): TGTGCCACCAAACCGGGACATTCCTACAATGAGCAGTTCTTC.

The chain is built from TRBV27 and TRBJ2-1, with 11 bases lining up with TRBD2. The ends lost 9 bases at V and 5 bases at J; junction bases unmatched: 6. The CDR3 contains 14 residues. Looked up from germline, CDR1 is MNHEY and CDR2 is SMNVEV (reference sequence). The CDR3 here is CASLAGGPNNEQFF. The CDR3 region has the DNA TGTGCCAGTTTAGCGGGAGGGCCGAACAATGAGCAGTTCTTC.

The sample holds one count of this clone. J is TRBJ1-1 and V is TRBV5-8; D not resolved. Germline loops: CDR1 SGHTS, CDR2 YDEGEE. This CDR3 spans 14 amino acids. V was clipped by 0 bases and J by 10 bases, with 16 bases between them. CDR3 loop: CASSLESGTWAAFF. The CDR3 DNA reads as TGTGCCAGCAGCTTGGAGAGTGGAACGTGGGCAGCTTTCTTT.

The chain recombines TRBV27 with TRBJ2-1, with D maybe TRBD1 (5 bases). The germline V gene has CDR1 MNHEY and CDR2 SMNVEV (reference sequence). Trimming removed 1 base at V and 5 bases at J, with 12 bases between. The CDR3 is 15 amino acids. The CDR3 DNA follows: TGTGCCAGCAGTTTATGGCAGGGTGCCCACAATGAGCAGTTCTTC. Protein sequence: CASSLWQGAHNEQFF.

V is TRBV19 and J is TRBJ1-2; no firm D call. Per germline, CDR1 LNHDA and CDR2 SQIVND (reference sequence). Trimming removed 5 bases from V and 1 base from J, with 17 bases in between. The CDR3 is 16 amino acids. The CDR3 DNA reads as TGTGCCAGTAGTGTGTGGACTGGACGAGTTAACTATGGCTACACCTTC. Protein sequence: CASSVWTGRVNYGYTF.

This clone was observed once. The chain combines TRBV7-2 with TRBJ1-2, with D possibly being TRBD1 (5 bases). The CDR3 runs 16 residues. The germline CDR1 and CDR2 sequences are SGHTA and FQGNSA. V shed 5 bases and J shed 6 bases, with 22 bases lying between them. CDR3 sequence reads: CASSPYYGTAGHGYTF. Here the CDR3 DNA reads TGTGCCAGCAGCCCATATTACGGGACTGCGGGGCATGGCTACACCTTC.

The chain couples TRBV7-9 to TRBJ2-2; possible D gene TRBD2, 5 bases. Germline CDR1 reads SEHNR; CDR2 reads FQNEAQ (reference sequence). Trimming cost V 7 bases and J 3 bases, with 15 bases left between them. The CDR3 length is 15 residues. CDR3 in DNA: TGTGCCAGCAACAAACGGACCGGGGACACCGGGGAGCTGTTTTTT. It is translated as CASNKRTGDTGELFF.

V is TRBV28 and J is TRBJ1-1; 7 bases agree with TRBD1. Trimming at V came to 6 bases and at J to 4 bases, leaving 8 bases not matched to a gene. The CDR3 runs 14 residues. Germline V lookup: CDR1 MDHEN, CDR2 SYDVKM. CDR3 sequence (DNA): TGTGCCAGCAGCCCAGGGGGGTCGGGCACTGAAGCTTTCTTT. Protein: CASSPGGSGTEAFF.